Each of the 10 T cell receptor beta chains below was sequenced from the same sample in a study of blood T cell repertoires in COVID-19. TCRdb keeps only in-frame clones here, not all; method: immunoSEQ multiplex PCR. This repertoire shows 200,000 to 250,000 clones, around 80% found once; its top ten account for approximately 15%. The source material was PBMCs or T cells enriched from blood (not recorded which). The receptors were gathered from a man aged 35 to 55 who had recovered from COVID-19.

This clone has only a few counts. V is TRBV30 and J is TRBJ1-5; D is unclear. Trimming pared 1 base from V and 5 bases from J, leaving 9 bases between. This CDR3 has 13 amino acids. Germline loops: CDR1 GTSNPN, CDR2 SVGIG (reference sequence). The CDR3 nucleotides read TGTGCCTGGAGTGGGACGAGGGATCAGCCCCAGCATTTT. It encodes CAWSGTRDQPQHF.

This chain connects TRBV5-6 to TRBJ1-2; D is perhaps TRBD1 (6 bases). This CDR3 region has 14 residues. The V gene lost 0 bases and the J gene lost 3 bases, with 9 bases spanning the gap. Germline V gene data show CDR1 as SGHDT and CDR2 as YYEEEE. CDR3 protein: CASSLDRADYGYTF. The CDR3 DNA sequence: TGTGCCAGCAGCTTGGACAGGGCTGACTATGGCTACACCTTC.

CDR3 coding DNA: TGTGCCAGCAGCTCAGGACAGGGCTTCCTTCGGAGGGCTGAAGCTTTCTTT. It codes for CASSSGQGFLRRAEAFF. The rearrangement uses TRBV7-9 and TRBJ1-1; 8 bases are a match to TRBD1. The V gene's germline CDR1 is SEHNR and CDR2 FQNEAQ (reference sequence). The ends lost 4 bases at V and 6 bases at J; junction bases unmatched: 16. The CDR3 length is 17 residues.

The chain couples TRBV18 to TRBJ2-7; D is unresolved. This CDR3 is built from 14 residues. Between the trimmed V and J ends, which lost 3 bases and 3 bases, there was a span of 12 bases. The germline V gene encodes CDR1 KGHSH and CDR2 LQKENI. DNA of the CDR3: TGTGCCAGCTCACCCACACAGAGTAGCTACGAGCAGTACTTC. Translation: CASSPTQSSYEQYF. The whole variable domain, remainder taken from reference TRBV18 and TRBJ2-7, is NAGVMQNPRHLVRRRGQEARLRCSPMKGHSHVYWYRQLPEEGLKFMVYLQKENIIDESGMPKERFSAEFPKEGPSILRIQQVVRGDSAAYFCASSPTQSSYEQYFGPGTRLTVT.

The sample holds one count of this clone. The chain has TRBV9 and TRBJ1-6; D may be TRBD1 (5 bases). The V gene lost 2 bases and the J gene lost 9 bases, with 18 bases spanning the gap. The CDR3 length is 16 residues. The V gene's germline CDR1 is SGDLS and CDR2 YYNGEE. CDR3 amino acids: CASSVQRGRQRSPLHF. In DNA form, the CDR3 reads TGTGCCAGCAGCGTTCAACGGGGGAGACAGCGTTCACCCCTCCACTTT.

The J gene is TRBJ1-6, the V gene TRBV19; D ambiguous. The germline V gene has CDR1 LNHDA and CDR2 SQIVND (reference sequence). The CDR3 extends over 13 amino acids. The V gene lost 1 base and the J gene lost 10 bases, with 8 bases spanning the gap. Here the CDR3 DNA reads TGTGCCAGTAGTATAGCAATCAGGTCACCCCTCCACTTT. This gives the protein CASSIAIRSPLHF.

The rearrangement joins TRBV6-5 to TRBJ2-5; perhaps TRBD2 as D (5 bases). Trimming pared 11 bases from V and 5 bases from J, leaving 21 bases between. CDR3 size: 14 residues. Germline V gene data show CDR1 as MNHEY and CDR2 as SVGAGI. The CDR3 loop is CAARRRGSEETQYF. Here the CDR3 DNA reads TGTGCCGCCCGGCGGAGAGGGTCCGAGGAGACCCAGTACTTC.

This clone turned up a few times. The J gene is TRBJ1-1, the V gene TRBV28, with D possibly being TRBD1 (5 bases). The CDR3 is made up of 15 amino acids. Between the trimmed V and J ends, which lost 2 bases and 3 bases, there was a span of 13 bases. The germline V gene has CDR1 MDHEN and CDR2 SYDVKM. The CDR3 sequence is CASSLPGLVDTEAFF. The CDR3 nucleotides read TGTGCCAGCAGTTTACCAGGGCTCGTGGACACTGAAGCTTTCTTT.

The rearrangement links TRBV7-9 to TRBJ2-3; possible D gene TRBD2, 6 bases. Germline CDR1 is SEHNR and CDR2 is FQNEAQ (reference sequence). The CDR3 covers 15 residues. V was clipped by 10 bases and J by 6 bases, with 23 bases between them. The CDR3 DNA sequence: TGTGCCATCGATCGAGGGGACTCCCTGGCCGATACGCAGTATTTT. Protein sequence: CAIDRGDSLADTQYF.

This chain links TRBV5-1 with TRBJ2-3; perhaps TRBD1 as D (6 bases). Between the trimmed V and J ends, which lost 2 bases and 1 base, there was a span of 8 bases. CDR3 size: 14 residues. Germline CDR1 SGHRS, CDR2 YFSETQ. CDR3 protein: CASSFEGGTDTQYF. CDR3 nucleotides: TGCGCCAGCAGCTTTGAGGGGGGCACAGATACGCAGTATTTT.